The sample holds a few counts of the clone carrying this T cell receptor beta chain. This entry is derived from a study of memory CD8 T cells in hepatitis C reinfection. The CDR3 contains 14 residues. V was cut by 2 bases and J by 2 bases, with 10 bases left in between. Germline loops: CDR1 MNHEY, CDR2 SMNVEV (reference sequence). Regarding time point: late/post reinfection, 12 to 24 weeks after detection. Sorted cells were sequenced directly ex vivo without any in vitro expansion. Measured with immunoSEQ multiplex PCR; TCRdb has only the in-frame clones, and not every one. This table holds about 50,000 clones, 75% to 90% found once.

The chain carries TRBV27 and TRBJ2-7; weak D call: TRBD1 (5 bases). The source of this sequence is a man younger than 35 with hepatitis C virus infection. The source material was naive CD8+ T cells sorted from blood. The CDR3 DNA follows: TGTGCCAGCAGTTTACGCCAGGGTACCTACGAGCAGTACTTC. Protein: CASSLRQGTYEQYF.